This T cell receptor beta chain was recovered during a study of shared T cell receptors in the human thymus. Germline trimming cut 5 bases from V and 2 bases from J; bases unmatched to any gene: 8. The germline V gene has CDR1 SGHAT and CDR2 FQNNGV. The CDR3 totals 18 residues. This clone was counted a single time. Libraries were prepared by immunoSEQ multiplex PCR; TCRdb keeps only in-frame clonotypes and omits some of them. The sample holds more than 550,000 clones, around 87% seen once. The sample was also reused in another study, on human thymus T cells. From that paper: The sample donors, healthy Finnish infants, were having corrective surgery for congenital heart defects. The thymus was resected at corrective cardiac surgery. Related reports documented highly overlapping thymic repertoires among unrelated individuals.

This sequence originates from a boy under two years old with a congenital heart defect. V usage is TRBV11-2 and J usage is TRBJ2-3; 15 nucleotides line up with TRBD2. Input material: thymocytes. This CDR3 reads CASSPGTSGGNDTDTQYF. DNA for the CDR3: TGTGCCAGCAGCCCGGGGACTAGCGGGGGGAATGACACAGATACGCAGTATTTT.